What follows is one T cell receptor (beta chain) and its context. The entry originates in a study of blood T cell repertoires in COVID-19. Generated by immunoSEQ multiplex PCR, the TCRdb table keeps only in-frame clones and is missing some. Here the sample spans 250,000 to 300,000 clones, roughly 87% being singletons. V lost 4 bases and J lost 2, with 12 bases in between. This CDR3 is built from 15 residues. Germline V gene sequence: CDR1 SGHDN, CDR2 FVKESK. The TCR was taken from a woman in her 30s with acute or convalescent COVID-19. The chain couples TRBV14 to TRBJ2-1; D is possibly TRBD1 (6 bases). The sample taken for sequencing was peripheral blood. The CDR3, as DNA: TGTGCCAGCAGCCGTTGGACAGATACCTACAATGAGCAGTTCTTC. Translation: CASSRWTDTYNEQFF.